This entry is about one T cell receptor (beta chain). This sample stems from a study of cytomegalovirus exposure and HLA in healthy donors. This PCR relied on a set of 60 Vbeta primers and 13 Jbeta primers. Here immunoSEQ multiplex PCR was the method, and the copy in TCRdb shows in-frame clones only, minus some. Of 110,000 to 150,000 clones listed, about 75% are singletons. This TCR came from a woman aged 30 to 39 in good health and CMV-seronegative. Material for sequencing was PBMCs.

This chain's CDR3 is CASRKERGGRGEQFF. Written as DNA, the CDR3 is TGTGCCAGCAGGAAAGAGCGGGGGGGCCGGGGAGAGCAGTTCTTC. The chain joins TRBV7-8 to TRBJ2-1, with 10 bases matching TRBD2. The CDR3 spans 15 residues. Germline CDR1 and CDR2: SGHVS and FQNEAQ. V was clipped by 6 bases and J by 10 bases; unmatched bases: 12.